This T cell receptor (beta chain) was obtained from a study of blood T cells in healthy people across ages. In regard to this clonotype: Its specificity is unknown.

Sample-barcoded 5' priming and a J-beta primer mix drove a second PCR of roughly 7 to 11 cycles. A single record per CDR3 protein comes from TCRdb applying MiXCR to the 5' RACE reads. The repertoire has some 1,000,000 distinct CDR3 sequences, about 25% of them found once; the top ten carry approximately 0.75%. Study-wide results and limits: Naive CD4+ cell counts and diversity both ran higher in long-lived than in aged donors.

V lost 1 base and J lost 6, with 16 bases in between. CDR3 size: 15 residues. Germline CDR1 and CDR2: DFQATT and SNEGSKA (reference sequence). This same sample was also taken into another study, of T cells of mothers and their children. As reported in that work: Some 2.7 million TCR beta reads per child versus over 9 million per mother.

Sequencing was done on a sample of blood. The origin of this receptor is a girl aged 2 to 9 in good health. The chain uses TRBV20-1 and TRBJ2-1; D possibly corresponds to TRBD1 (6 bases). In DNA, the CDR3 is TGCAGTGCTAGAGTTCCGGACAGAGTATTCAATGAGCAGTTCTTC. Protein product: CSARVPDRVFNEQFF.